The 18 T cell receptor beta chains below were found in one sample sequenced in a study of T-cell reconstitution after alpha-beta-depleted transplantation in children. During its preparation, the TCRbeta library received unique molecular identifiers. From the PCR reads, TCRdb called clonotypes with MiXCR, one entry per CDR3 protein. Among about 440,000 distinct CDR3 sequences listed, 43% were seen once. The material was PBMCs, obtained before TCRalphabeta/CD19-depleted stem cell transplant. Every receptor here comes from a girl aged 2 to 10 with aplastic anemia, due to receive a stem cell transplant.

The V and J genes are TRBV5-4 and TRBJ1-4; maybe TRBD1 (6 bases). This CDR3 is built from 15 residues. V lost 6 bases, J lost 7 bases, and 19 bases lay in between. CDR1 SGHNT and CDR2 YYREEE come from the germline V gene (reference sequence). DNA of the CDR3: TGTGCCAGCACCAGCGGGGGGCCAAAGGGTGAAAAACTGTTTTTT. This sequence encodes CASTSGGPKGEKLFF.

The chain links TRBV7-8 to TRBJ2-7, with D tentatively TRBD1 (6 bases). Germline CDR1 is SGHVS and CDR2 is FQNEAQ. V lost 5 bases, J lost 2 bases, and 10 bases lay in between. CDR3 length: 13 residues. The CDR3 region has the DNA TGTGCCAGCAGCCGACGGACAGCCTACGAGCAGTACTTC. Amino acid sequence: CASSRRTAYEQYF.

In its sample, this clonotype was seen a few times. V and J are TRBV6-5 and TRBJ1-2, with no clear D. This CDR3 contains 15 residues. Looked up from germline, CDR1 is MNHEY and CDR2 is SVGAGI. Trimming took 2 bases from V and 4 from J, leaving 14 bases between them. CDR3 sequence (DNA): TGTGCCAGCAGTTACATTCAGCTAGCGAGCTATGGCTACACCTTC. It is translated as CASSYIQLASYGYTF.

The rearrangement joins TRBV20-1 to TRBJ1-1, with D hard to call. V lost 0 bases, J lost 6 bases, and 11 bases lay in between. Looked up from germline, CDR1 is DFQATT and CDR2 is SNEGSKA (reference sequence). This CDR3 region has 13 residues. Here the CDR3 DNA reads TGCAGTGCTAGAGAGAGGAGTCCTTCTGAAGCTTTCTTT. It yields the protein CSARERSPSEAFF.

The genes are TRBV7-3 and TRBJ2-1, with D perhaps matching TRBD1 (6 bases). This CDR3 comprises 15 residues. Trimming removed 4 bases from V and 3 bases from J, with 13 bases in between. Germline CDR1 reads SGHTA; CDR2 reads FQGTGA. CDR3 DNA sequence: TGTGCCAGCAGCTCCAGGGGAATTGACTACAATGAGCAGTTCTTC. Its translation: CASSSRGIDYNEQFF.

The chain links TRBV15 to TRBJ2-1; D is ambiguous. The V and J ends lost 6 bases and 8 bases respectively, with 14 bases between them. The germline V gene encodes CDR1 LNHNV and CDR2 YYDKDF (reference sequence). The CDR3 runs 13 residues. The DNA for the CDR3 is TGTGCCACCAGAGTTCTTGGGGATGATGAGCAGTTCTTC. As protein: CATRVLGDDEQFF.

Many counts were recorded for this clonotype. The gene calls are TRBV2 and TRBJ2-7; perhaps TRBD1 as D (5 bases). The CDR3 spans 13 residues. Germline lookup yields CDR1 SNHLY and CDR2 FYNNEI. V shed 6 bases and J shed 3 bases, with 12 bases lying between them. In DNA, the CDR3 is TGTGCCAGCAGACTGGGGCAGAACTACGAGCAGTACTTC. Encoded protein: CASRLGQNYEQYF. The full variable domain, rest sourced from reference TRBV2 and TRBJ2-7, is EPEVTQTPSHQVTQMGQEVILRCVPISNHLYFYWYRQILGQKVEFLVSFYNNEISEKSEIFDDQFSVERPDGSNFTLKIRSTKLEDSAMYFCASRLGQNYEQYFGPGTRLTVT.

This clonotype was seen a handful of times. This sequence joins TRBV29-1 and TRBJ1-1, with TRBD1 as a possible D gene (6 bases). There are 12 residues in the CDR3. From germline, CDR1 is SQVTM and CDR2 ANQGSEA. Trimming took off 4 bases at V and 5 bases at J, with 11 bases between the two ends. The CDR3 region has the DNA TGCAGCGTTGCGGACAGTCGGACTGAAGCTTTCTTT. It codes for CSVADSRTEAFF.

V is TRBV7-2 and J is TRBJ2-1; TRBD2 agrees at 9 bases. V shed 5 bases, J shed 5 bases, and the junction held 4 bases outside the gene matches. CDR1 is SGHTA and CDR2 is FQGNSA in the germline V gene. This CDR3 has 14 amino acids. The CDR3 coding sequence is TGTGCCAGCAGCATTAGCGGGGGCCACAATGAGCAGTTCTTC. Protein product: CASSISGGHNEQFF.

The J gene is TRBJ2-3, the V gene TRBV12-3 or TRBV12-4, with D possibly TRBD2 on 7 matching bases. The CDR3 is made up of 15 amino acids. Trimming stripped 6 bases from V and 4 bases from J, with 17 bases between. Here the CDR3 reads CASSPWGGRPDTQYF. CDR3 nucleotides: TGTGCCAGCAGCCCTTGGGGGGGGCGCCCAGATACGCAGTATTTT.

Many counts were recorded for this clonotype. V usage is TRBV29-1 and J usage is TRBJ2-1; D gene unclear. V dropped 0 bases and J dropped 9 bases, with 12 bases sitting between them. The CDR3 length is 13 residues. CDR1 SQVTM and CDR2 ANQGSEA come from the germline V gene. The CDR3 protein is CSVEDTPGVEQFF. As DNA, the CDR3 is TGCAGCGTTGAAGATACACCAGGAGTTGAGCAGTTCTTC.

The table lists this clonotype with many counts. DNA of the CDR3: TGTGCCAGCAGTCCACAAACAGGGGTCCTCACTGAAGCTTTCTTT. Encoded protein: CASSPQTGVLTEAFF. This chain connects TRBV27 to TRBJ1-1, with 7 bases matching TRBD1. The CDR3 loop spans 15 amino acids. The J segment lost 4 bases and the V segment lost 5 bases, leaving 10 bases of the junction unmatched. Germline V gene sequence: CDR1 MNHEY, CDR2 SMNVEV (reference sequence).

This clonotype has at least ten counts. J is TRBJ1-1 and V is TRBV15; D is undetermined. CDR1 and CDR2 from the germline V gene are LNHNV and YYDKDF (reference sequence). Trimming pared 5 bases from V and 4 bases from J, leaving 11 bases between. The CDR3 loop spans 13 amino acids. This CDR3 is CATSAGPGTEAFF. The CDR3 region has the DNA TGTGCCACCAGCGCGGGCCCGGGCACTGAAGCTTTCTTT.

This chain joins TRBV5-5 and TRBJ2-7, with 8 bases matching TRBD1. Germline V gene data show CDR1 as SGHKS and CDR2 as YYEKEE (reference sequence). CDR3 size: 16 residues. Trimming took 2 bases from V and 3 from J; bases not matched to a gene: 10. CDR3 region: CASSLMTGTGYYEQYF. The CDR3 coding sequence is TGTGCCAGCAGCTTAATGACCGGGACAGGCTACTACGAGCAGTACTTC.

This clonotype was seen at least ten times. CDR3 coding DNA: TGTGCCAGCAATCCGGGACAGGGGAGGAGAGAGCAGTACTTC. It translates to CASNPGQGRREQYF. V gene TRBV12-3 or TRBV12-4 combines with J gene TRBJ2-7, with 10 bases that match TRBD1. The V segment lost 7 bases and the J segment 7 bases; nucleotides outside the gene matches: 10. CDR3 length equals 14 residues.

The V gene is TRBV20-1, the J gene TRBJ2-5, with D uncertain. The CDR3 runs to 11 residues. CDR1 DFQATT and CDR2 SNEGSKA come from the germline V gene (reference sequence). The CDR3 bases are TGCACCGCTTTTGACGGGGAGACCCAGTACTTC. This encodes CTAFDGETQYF.

This clonotype has ten or more counts. This chain connects TRBV5-5 to TRBJ2-7, with 13 nucleotides matching TRBD2. The CDR3 runs to 14 residues. Germline CDR1 SGHKS, CDR2 YYEKEE (reference sequence). V lost 4 bases and J lost 6; bases outside the gene matches: 4. The CDR3 spells CASSRGLAGVEQYF. CDR3 DNA: TGTGCCAGCAGCCGCGGACTAGCGGGAGTCGAGCAGTACTTC.

The V and J genes are TRBV29-1 and TRBJ2-1, with 7 bases matching TRBD1. V lost 7 bases to trimming and J lost 4 bases; unmatched junction nucleotides: 4. In germline, CDR1 is SQVTM, CDR2 ANQGSEA. The length of the CDR3 is 12 residues. CDR3 in amino acids: CSAPGGYNEQFF. CDR3 coding DNA: TGCAGCGCCCCAGGGGGTTACAATGAGCAGTTCTTC.